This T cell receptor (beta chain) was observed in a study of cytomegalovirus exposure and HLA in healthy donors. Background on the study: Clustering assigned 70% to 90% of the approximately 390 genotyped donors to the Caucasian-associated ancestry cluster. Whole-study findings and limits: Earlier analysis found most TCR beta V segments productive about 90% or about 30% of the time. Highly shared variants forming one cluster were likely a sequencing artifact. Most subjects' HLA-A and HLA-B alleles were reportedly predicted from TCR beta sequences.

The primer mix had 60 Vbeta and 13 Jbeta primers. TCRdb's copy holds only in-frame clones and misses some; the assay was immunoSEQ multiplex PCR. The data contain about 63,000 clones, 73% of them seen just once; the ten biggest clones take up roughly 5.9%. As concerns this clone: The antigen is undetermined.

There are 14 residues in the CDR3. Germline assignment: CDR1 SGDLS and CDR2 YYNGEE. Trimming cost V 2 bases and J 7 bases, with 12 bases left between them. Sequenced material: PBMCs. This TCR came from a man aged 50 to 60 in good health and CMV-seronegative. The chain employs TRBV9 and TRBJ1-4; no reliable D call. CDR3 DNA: TGTGCCAGCAGCGTCGGTAGTGGACTTGAAAAACTGTTTTTT. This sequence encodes CASSVGSGLEKLFF.